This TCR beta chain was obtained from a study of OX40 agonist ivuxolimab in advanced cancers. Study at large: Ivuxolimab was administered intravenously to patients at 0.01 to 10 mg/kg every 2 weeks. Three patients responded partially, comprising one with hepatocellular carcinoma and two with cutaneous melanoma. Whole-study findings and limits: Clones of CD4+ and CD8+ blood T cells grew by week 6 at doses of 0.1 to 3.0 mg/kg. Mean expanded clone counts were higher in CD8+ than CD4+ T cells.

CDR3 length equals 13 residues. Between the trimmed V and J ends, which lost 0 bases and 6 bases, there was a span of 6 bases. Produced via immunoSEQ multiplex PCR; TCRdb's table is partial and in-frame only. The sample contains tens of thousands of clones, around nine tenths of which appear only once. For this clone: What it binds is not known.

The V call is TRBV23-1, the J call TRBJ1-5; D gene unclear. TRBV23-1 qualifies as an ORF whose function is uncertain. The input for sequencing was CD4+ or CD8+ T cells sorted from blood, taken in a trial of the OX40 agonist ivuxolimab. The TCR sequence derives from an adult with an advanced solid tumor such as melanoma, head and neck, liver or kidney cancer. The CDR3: CASSQSGGQPQHF. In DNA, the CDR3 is TGCGCCAGCAGTCAATCCGGCGGTCAGCCCCAGCATTTT.